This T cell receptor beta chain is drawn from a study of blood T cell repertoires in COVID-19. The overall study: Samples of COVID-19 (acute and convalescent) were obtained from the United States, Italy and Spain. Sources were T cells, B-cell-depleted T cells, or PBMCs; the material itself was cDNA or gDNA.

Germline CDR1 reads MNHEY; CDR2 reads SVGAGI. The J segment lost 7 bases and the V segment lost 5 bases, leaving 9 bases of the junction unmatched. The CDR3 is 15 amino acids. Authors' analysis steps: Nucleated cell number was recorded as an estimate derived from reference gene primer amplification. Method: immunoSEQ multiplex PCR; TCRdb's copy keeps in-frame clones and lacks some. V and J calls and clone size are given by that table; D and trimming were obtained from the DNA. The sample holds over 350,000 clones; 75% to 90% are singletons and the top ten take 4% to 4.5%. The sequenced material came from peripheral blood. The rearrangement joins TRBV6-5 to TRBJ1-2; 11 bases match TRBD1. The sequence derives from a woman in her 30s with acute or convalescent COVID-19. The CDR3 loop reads CASSQRTGGGSGYTF. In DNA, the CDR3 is TGTGCCAGCAGTCAGAGGACAGGGGGCGGGAGTGGCTACACCTTC.